Described below is a single T cell receptor beta chain sequence and its context. This clonotype was seen a handful of times. Its antigen is still unknown. It has no much larger one-base neighbor in the sample; base qualities were not kept. The germline V end is reduced by 2 bases and the J end by 4 bases; junction bases left unmatched: 7. CDR1 ENHRY and CDR2 SYGVKD were looked up in the germline V gene. The cysteine opens and the phenylalanine closes a CDR3 of 15 amino acids. Solely the CDR3 DNA is kept, with 45 bases framed from the first base. This record comes from a study of post-analysis software for immune sequencing data (dated by TCRdb to between 2014 and 2017). About the investigation overall: Disease courses on record covered relapsing-remitting, secondary progressive and progressive-relapsing multiple sclerosis, though some patients had no subtype annotation. The patient repertoires were compared against approximately eleven previously published healthy control repertoires obtained from donors aged about 6 to 26 years. A subset of samples was prepared in parallel using single-end sample barcoding, then pooled and co-amplified after Illumina adapter ligation.

To demonstrate the VDJtools post-analysis software, the study profiled TCR beta repertoires from the peripheral blood of about 13 young patients with multiple sclerosis. The multiple sclerosis patients were children and adolescents between roughly 6 and 16 years of age. Libraries were built with PCR. Data came from an Illumina HiSeq 2500. To reduce PCR and sequencing biases, unique molecular identifiers were incorporated into the TCR beta cDNA libraries. Per 1 to 10 million input T cells, approximately 500,000 cDNA molecules were obtained, such that each molecule approximated one T cell. Patient libraries were prepared and sequenced with the same protocol used for the earlier healthy control dataset. Samples belonging to the same batch were prepared together, multiplexed and sequenced on a shared HiSeq lane. Regarding the original processing steps: Raw barcoded reads were processed with MIGEC, and single-read molecular identifier groups were discarded before consensus assembly and CDR3 extraction. Clonotype tables were post-analysed with VDJtools, and diversity was normalized by down-sampling all datasets to the smallest sample size. Repertoire overlap clustering matched CDR3 amino acid but not nucleotide sequences to correct batch-related cross-sample contamination. TCRdb reprocessing: public reads trimmed at Q25 with fastp, clones called with MiXCR, in-frame beta chains kept. A single entry per CDR3 protein holds the most common genes and DNA from its merged rows. TCRdb assigned the V and J calls; the authors' analysis was not used. Here the sample has approximately 630,000 distinct CDR3 sequences; approximately 59% occur a single time. Clones ranked in the top ten supply about 11% of the sample.

Overall results and qualifications from the work: Compared with controls, multiple sclerosis patients had significantly lower normalized Chao1 diversity, a finding suggesting substantial peripheral T-cell clonal expansion. Patients showed significantly higher frequencies than controls for several TRBV segments, among them TRBV5-6, TRBV5-1 and TRBV20-1. The control group was slightly older than the multiple sclerosis patient group. When samples were clustered directly using the F measure, samples prepared in the same batch co-clustered strongly, which prompted a batch-effect correction.

The sample comprised blood. The TCR sequence derives from a girl aged 2-10 years with multiple sclerosis. The rearrangement combines TRBV10-3 with TRBJ2-7, with TRBD2 matching 8 junction bases. The CDR3: CAISERQTSVYEQYF. The sequence in DNA is TGTGCCATCAGTGAGAGGCAGACTAGCGTTTACGAGCAGTACTTC.